This T cell receptor beta chain was recorded in a study of blood T cell repertoires in COVID-19. Generated by immunoSEQ multiplex PCR, the TCRdb table keeps only in-frame clones and is missing some. This sample has about 180,000 clones, with approximately 88% found just once. Patients of the Seattle cohort, enrolled during active infection, were followed longitudinally. The CDR3 covers 15 residues. Germline V gene sequence: CDR1 MNHEY, CDR2 SVGAGI. The V segment lost 6 bases and the J segment 1 base; nucleotides outside the gene matches: 6. The sample comprised peripheral blood. V usage is TRBV6-5 and J usage is TRBJ1-1; TRBD1 matches at 9 bases. The sequence was obtained from a woman in her thirties or forties with COVID-19, enrolled during active disease. The CDR3 spells CASSLTGGSNTEAFF. CDR3 DNA: TGTGCCAGCAGCCTGACAGGGGGATCGAACACTGAAGCTTTCTTT.